Below, 25 T cell receptor beta chains from the same sample are listed, as sequenced in a study of T cells after yellow fever vaccination (dated by TCRdb to about 2019). Libraries came from 5' RACE. Sequenced on an Illumina HiSeq 2500. The public reads were reanalyzed by TCRdb: fastp trimming at Q25, MiXCR alignment, in-frame beta chains only. Rows with one shared CDR3 protein collapse into an entry with the most common genes and DNA. A total of around 360,000 distinct CDR3 sequences appear in this sample, about 9.9% of them only once. The top ten constitute 15% to 20% of the sample. According to the study, the label for this sample's treatment or condition signals: live attenuated yellow fever vaccine strain. The source material was PBMCs, sampled on the day of the first yellow fever vaccination. The origin of the receptors is a man aged 18 to 30 who received the YFV17D yellow fever vaccine.

Here the CDR3 DNA reads TGCGCCAGCAGCCATTTAGCGGGGGGAGGGGATACGCAGTATTTT. It codes for CASSHLAGGGDTQYF. This chain joins TRBV4-1 and TRBJ2-3, with TRBD2 identical over 10 bases. The trim removed 3 bases at V and 6 bases at J, leaving 6 bases unmatched. CDR1 and CDR2 from the germline V gene are MGHRA and YSYEKL. The CDR3 is made up of 15 amino acids.

The chain employs TRBV9 and TRBJ2-3; a weak D match, TRBD1 (5 bases). This CDR3 contains 14 residues. In germline, CDR1 is SGDLS, CDR2 YYNGEE. V was shortened by 5 bases and J by 1 base, with 11 bases between the two germline ends. This CDR3 is CASRKGQGTDTQYF. In nucleotides, the CDR3 is TGTGCCAGCAGAAAGGGGCAAGGCACAGATACGCAGTATTTT.

Details on this clonotype: One end of the junction varies from germline; a read error may be responsible. V is TRBV29-1 and J is TRBJ1-2; the D gene is possibly TRBD1 (5 bases). Germline-derived CDR1 and CDR2 are SQVTM and ANQGSEA. The CDR3 has 14 amino acids. Here the CDR3 reads CSVGGRGSNYGYSF. The CDR3 nucleotides are TGCAGCGTTGGGGGAAGGGGTTCTAACTATGGCTACTCCTTC.

This clonotype has at least ten counts. V is TRBV25-1 and J is TRBJ2-2; 8 nucleotides match TRBD2. The germline gives CDR1 MGHDK, CDR2 SYGVNS. V shed 5 bases, J shed 5 bases, and the junction held 4 bases outside the gene matches. The CDR3 consists of 14 residues. CDR3 coding DNA: TGTGCCAGCAGTCGGGGGGGGCGGACCGGGGAGCTGTTTTTT. Translation gives CASSRGGRTGELFF.

This chain's CDR3 is CASNRLAGATGELFF. For the CDR3, the DNA is TGTGCCAGCAATCGACTAGCGGGAGCCACCGGGGAGCTGTTTTTT. The chain combines TRBV28 with TRBJ2-2, with 12 bases that match TRBD2. The CDR3 has 15 residues. The ends lost 7 bases at V and 4 bases at J; junction bases unmatched: 4. The germline V gene has CDR1 MDHEN and CDR2 SYDVKM. Together with reference TRBV28 and TRBJ2-2, the CDR3 gives the full variable domain: DVKVTQSSRYLVKRTGEKVFLECVQDMDHENMFWYRQDPGLGLRLIYFSYDVKMKEKGDIPEGYSVSREKKERFSLILESASTNQTSMYLCASNRLAGATGELFFGEGSRLTVL.

This sequence joins TRBV18 and TRBJ2-6; tentatively, D is TRBD1 (6 bases). Germline V gene data show CDR1 as KGHSH and CDR2 as LQKENI. V gave up 5 bases and J gave up 1 base, with 15 bases separating them. The CDR3 is 17 residues long. CDR3 in amino acids: CASSFLPTGSGANVLTF. DNA of the CDR3: TGTGCCAGCTCATTCCTCCCGACAGGATCTGGGGCCAACGTCCTGACTTTC.

This clonotype was detected only a few times. The chain employs TRBV6-1 and TRBJ1-3; no reliable D call. The CDR3 runs 14 residues. The ends were cut back, 5 bases at V and 0 bases at J, with 8 bases in the middle. CDR1 and CDR2 from the germline V gene are MNHNS and SASEGT. The DNA of the CDR3 is TGTGCCAGCAGTCCATCGAGCTCTGGAAACACCATATATTTT. Protein: CASSPSSSGNTIYF.

This clonotype was recorded a few times. This chain connects TRBV5-1 to TRBJ1-6, with 10 bases matching TRBD1. The CDR3 runs 19 residues. V was clipped by 2 bases and J by 0 bases; unmatched bases: 8. Germline CDR1 reads SGHRS; CDR2 reads YFSETQ. The CDR3 nucleotides are TGCGCCAGCAGCTTTTCGGGACAGGGGCCCCGCTCCTATAATTCACCCCTCCACTTT. It translates to CASSFSGQGPRSYNSPLHF.

This clonotype was detected ten times or more. The chain combines TRBV28 with TRBJ2-3; D may be TRBD2 (5 bases). Trimming removed 5 bases at V and 1 base at J, with 13 bases between. CDR1 is MDHEN and CDR2 is SYDVKM in the germline V gene. The CDR3 is 15 residues long. In nucleotides, the CDR3 is TGTGCCAGCAGTCTATCGGGGAAGGGCACAGATACGCAGTATTTT. Its protein is CASSLSGKGTDTQYF.

V usage is TRBV9 and J usage is TRBJ2-1; D assignment may be TRBD1 or TRBD2 (5 bases each). This CDR3 contains 14 residues. From germline, CDR1 is SGDLS and CDR2 YYNGEE. Trimming removed 3 bases from V and 9 bases from J, with 16 bases in between. The CDR3 DNA reads as TGTGCCAGCAGCGCAGTGGGGGTTGGGGTTGAGCAGTTCTTC. Protein sequence: CASSAVGVGVEQFF.

This clonotype was observed a few times. CDR3 region: CASSLMGDPGELFF. The CDR3 bases are TGTGCCAGCAGCTTAATGGGGGATCCCGGGGAGCTGTTTTTT. The rearrangement links TRBV7-2 to TRBJ2-2; the D gene could be TRBD1 or TRBD2 (5 bases each). This CDR3 has 14 residues. Trimming shortened V by 2 bases and J by 6 bases, and 10 bases separated the two germline ends. Germline V gene sequence: CDR1 SGHTA, CDR2 FQGNSA.

This clonotype was picked up a small number of times. V usage is TRBV10-3 and J usage is TRBJ2-7, with unresolved D. Trimming shortened V by 2 bases and J by 3 bases, and 8 bases separated the two germline ends. CDR1 and CDR2 from the germline V gene are ENHRY and SYGVKD. CDR3 length: 13 amino acids. The CDR3 sequence is CAISEVIGYEQYF. CDR3 nucleotides: TGTGCCATCAGTGAGGTGATTGGCTACGAGCAGTACTTC.

This clonotype was counted between two and nine times. The gene calls are TRBV7-6 and TRBJ2-7; the match to TRBD1 covers 7 bases. The CDR3 totals 14 residues. J gave up 6 bases and V 1 base, and 6 bases lay outside the gene matches. CDR1 SGHVS and CDR2 FNYEAQ come from the germline V gene. The CDR3 loop reads CASSLDRGSGEQYF. The CDR3 DNA reads TGTGCCAGCAGCTTAGACAGGGGATCCGGCGAGCAGTACTTC.

CDR3 DNA sequence: TGCGCCAGCAGCACGGGACGGGTGAGGGAGACCCAGTACTTC. Encoded protein: CASSTGRVRETQYF. The V gene is TRBV5-1, the J gene TRBJ2-5; the D gene could be TRBD1 or TRBD2 (5 bases each). V lost 4 bases, J lost 5 bases, and 15 bases lay in between. Per the germline V gene, CDR1 is SGHRS and CDR2 is YFSETQ. This CDR3 region has 14 residues.

This clonotype was counted a few times. This sequence joins TRBV7-2 and TRBJ2-1, with D possibly being TRBD1 (5 bases). The CDR3 is made up of 11 amino acids. V lost 6 bases, J lost 9 bases, and 9 bases lay in between. CDR1 SGHTA and CDR2 FQGNSA come from the germline V gene. In DNA form, the CDR3 reads TGTGCCAGCAGAACAGGTGGTGAGCAGTTCTTC. Its translation is CASRTGGEQFF. Full variable domain (outside the CDR3, taken from reference TRBV7-2 and TRBJ2-1): GAGVSQSPSNKVTEKGKDVELRCDPISGHTALYWYRQSLGQGLEFLIYFQGNSAPDKSGLPSDRFSAERTGGSVSTLTIQRTQQEDSAVYLCASRTGGEQFFGPGTRLTVL.

In DNA, the CDR3 is TGTGCCAGCAGCTGGGGATCTACCACAGATACGCAGTATTTT. Translating gives CASSWGSTTDTQYF. V usage is TRBV7-2 and J usage is TRBJ2-3; D not resolved. V dropped 4 bases and J dropped 2 bases, with 10 bases sitting between them. The CDR3 has 14 residues. CDR1 and CDR2 from the germline V gene are SGHTA and FQGNSA.

This clonotype was counted between two and nine times. This sequence joins TRBV11-2 and TRBJ2-3; D is unresolved. There are 13 residues in the CDR3. CDR1 is SGHAT and CDR2 is FQNNGV in the germline V gene. Trimming took off 5 bases at V and 0 bases at J, with 6 bases between the two ends. The CDR3 DNA reads TGTGCCAGCAGCCAGACTAGCACAGATACGCAGTATTTT. Translation: CASSQTSTDTQYF.

The rearrangement joins TRBV24-1 to TRBJ1-2; 7 nucleotides match TRBD1. Germline assignment: CDR1 KGHDR and CDR2 SFDVKD. V gave up 1 base and J gave up 7 bases; unmatched junction bases: 17. The CDR3 has 18 residues. CDR3: CATSDFGPPRDRHSGYTF. In DNA, the CDR3 is TGTGCCACCAGTGATTTTGGTCCACCCCGGGACAGACACTCTGGCTACACCTTC.

The gene calls are TRBV15 and TRBJ2-5; tentatively, D is TRBD2 (6 bases). This CDR3 region has 16 residues. Trimming took 5 bases from V and 6 from J, leaving 22 bases between them. The germline CDR1 and CDR2 sequences are LNHNV and YYDKDF (reference sequence). The CDR3 DNA follows: TGTGCCACCAGCCCCCTAGAAGGGGACTCTTCGCAGACCCAGTACTTC. Encoded protein: CATSPLEGDSSQTQYF.

This clonotype appeared many times. This chain connects TRBV5-1 to TRBJ2-5; D is possibly TRBD2 (7 bases). V lost 6 bases to trimming and J lost 2 bases, with 20 bases between them. CDR1 is SGHRS, CDR2 YFSETQ, per germline. The CDR3 is 16 residues long. The DNA for the CDR3 is TGCGCCAGCAAGGTCGCGGGGGCCCGGGTTCAAGAGACCCAGTACTTC. Protein: CASKVAGARVQETQYF. Filled out from reference TRBV5-1 and TRBJ2-5, the complete variable domain reads KAGVTQTPRYLIKTRGQQVTLSCSPISGHRSVSWYQQTPGQGLQFLFEYFSETQRNKGNFPGRFSGRQFSNSRSEMNVSTLELGDSALYLCASKVAGARVQETQYFGPGTRLLVL.

The rearrangement uses TRBV5-1 and TRBJ1-2; the match to TRBD1 covers 9 bases. This CDR3 comprises 18 residues. The trim removed 1 base at V and 5 bases at J, leaving 15 bases unmatched. Germline CDR1 reads SGHRS; CDR2 reads YFSETQ. This CDR3 reads CASSLTGTGITLLYGYTF. CDR3 sequence (DNA): TGCGCCAGCAGCTTGACCGGGACAGGGATCACCTTGCTATATGGCTACACCTTC.

The chain carries TRBV6-2 or TRBV6-3 and TRBJ1-6; D remains unclear. The germline V gene has CDR1 MNHEY and CDR2 SVGEGT. V lost 6 bases, J lost 9 bases, and 15 bases lay in between. The CDR3 runs to 14 residues. CDR3 DNA sequence: TGTGCCAGCAGGACAAGTCCCTGGAGTTCACCCCTCCACTTT. Its translation: CASRTSPWSSPLHF.

This clonotype was recorded many times. This chain joins TRBV5-1 and TRBJ2-5; TRBD2 aligns across 11 bases. The CDR3 length is 14 residues. Germline assignment: CDR1 SGHRS and CDR2 YFSETQ. The V segment lost 7 bases and the J segment 3 bases; nucleotides outside the gene matches: 5. CDR3 protein: CASAPGLAEETQYF. The CDR3, as DNA: TGCGCCAGCGCCCCGGGACTAGCGGAAGAGACCCAGTACTTC.

This chain joins TRBV12-3 or TRBV12-4 and TRBJ1-4; TRBD1 matches at 8 bases. CDR3 length equals 15 residues. V dropped 5 bases and J dropped 11; count of bases not matched to a gene: 13. This chain's CDR3 is CASSRRQGLRGKLFF. CDR3 coding DNA: TGTGCCAGCAGTCGACGACAGGGGTTACGGGGGAAACTGTTTTTT.

This clonotype showed up just a few times. V is TRBV6-5 and J is TRBJ1-1; tentative D call: TRBD1 (5 bases). The V gene lost 3 bases and the J gene lost 5 bases, with 10 bases spanning the gap. The CDR3 spans 13 residues. The V gene's germline CDR1 is MNHEY and CDR2 SVGAGI. The CDR3 sequence: CASSYRDQTEAFF. Here the CDR3 DNA reads TGTGCCAGCAGTTATCGGGACCAGACTGAAGCTTTCTTT.